A single sample is the source of the 7 T cell receptor beta chains below, sequenced in a study of blood T cell repertoires in COVID-19. Measured with immunoSEQ multiplex PCR; TCRdb has only the in-frame clones, and not every one. The table includes 60,000 or so clones, approximately 80% detected once. The sequenced material came from peripheral blood. Source of these receptors: a man aged 30 to 45 with COVID-19, enrolled during active disease.

The chain couples TRBV28 to TRBJ1-1, with D unclear. Trimming removed 1 base at V and 8 bases at J, with 5 bases between. Germline V lookup: CDR1 MDHEN, CDR2 SYDVKM. The CDR3 has 11 amino acids. As DNA, the CDR3 is TGTGCCAGCAGTTTATTGAGGGAAGCTTTCTTT. It is translated as CASSLLREAFF.

V and J are TRBV19 and TRBJ1-1, with TRBD1 matching over 9 bases. The V gene's germline CDR1 is LNHDA and CDR2 SQIVND (reference sequence). The CDR3 is made up of 13 amino acids. V dropped 6 bases and J dropped 3; count of bases not matched to a gene: 2. The CDR3 reads CASSGTGYTEAFF. CDR3 nucleotide sequence: TGTGCCAGTAGCGGGACAGGGTACACTGAAGCTTTCTTT.

The chain recombines TRBV10-2 with TRBJ2-7; the match to TRBD2 covers 13 bases. Germline V gene data show CDR1 as WSHSY and CDR2 as SAAADI. The length of the CDR3 is 15 residues. J was trimmed by 4 bases and V by 4 bases; bases with no gene match: 4. The DNA of the CDR3 is TGCGCCAGCAGTGGGACTAGCGGGAGCCCTTACGAGCAGTACTTC. It encodes CASSGTSGSPYEQYF.

The rearrangement uses TRBV28 and TRBJ1-3; D is undetermined. The CDR3 length is 13 residues. Trimming removed 5 bases from V and 2 bases from J, with 7 bases in between. Germline V lookup: CDR1 MDHEN, CDR2 SYDVKM. CDR3 bases: TGTGCCAGCAGTGGACTGGCTGGAAACACCATATATTTT. Protein product: CASSGLAGNTIYF. The full variable domain, completed using reference TRBV28 and TRBJ1-3, is DVKVTQSSRYLVKRTGEKVFLECVQDMDHENMFWYRQDPGLGLRLIYFSYDVKMKEKGDIPEGYSVSREKKERFSLILESASTNQTSMYLCASSGLAGNTIYFGEGSWLTVV.

This chain links TRBV28 with TRBJ1-2; 7 bases fit TRBD1. In germline, CDR1 is MDHEN, CDR2 SYDVKM. This CDR3 contains 14 residues. After removal of 7 bases from V and 2 bases from J, the junction contained 7 bases not matched to a gene. CDR3 residues: CASNWDRPNYGYTF. CDR3 nucleotides: TGTGCCAGCAATTGGGACAGACCGAACTATGGCTACACCTTC.

The gene calls are TRBV5-1 and TRBJ2-1, with 8 bases aligning to TRBD1. Germline trimming cut 0 bases from V and 6 bases from J; bases unmatched to any gene: 2. This CDR3 comprises 14 residues. Germline V lookup: CDR1 SGHRS, CDR2 YFSETQ. The CDR3 loop reads CASSLGGTGNEQFF. In DNA form, the CDR3 reads TGCGCCAGCAGCTTGGGTGGGACAGGCAATGAGCAGTTCTTC.

The rearrangement links TRBV27 to TRBJ2-3; D perhaps matches TRBD2 (5 bases). Between the trimmed V and J ends, which lost 4 bases and 4 bases, there was a span of 18 bases. This CDR3 has 16 residues. CDR1 is MNHEY, CDR2 SMNVEV, per germline (reference sequence). The CDR3 DNA sequence: TGTGCCAGCAGTTATCTCGGGTCCCGGGGAGCAGATACGCAGTATTTT. Residues: CASSYLGSRGADTQYF.